These 20 T cell receptor beta chains were all obtained from the same sample, sequenced in a study of glioma-infiltrating T cells. TCR alpha and beta CDR3 regions were amplified from RNA using iRepertoire nested multiplex PCR. TCRdb redid the calling of the multiplex PCR reads with MiXCR, one entry per CDR3 protein. Among 300,000 to 400,000 distinct CDR3 sequences, more than 35% were seen once, and the ten largest hold 12%. Sequencing was performed on glioma tissue, nonneoplastic brain tissue, or PBMCs (not recorded which). Receptor source: a human donor with low-grade glioma or glioblastoma, undergoing nonglioma brain surgery, or in good health (not recorded which).

This clonotype was counted many times. The chain couples TRBV27 to TRBJ1-3; no clear D. Looked up from germline, CDR1 is MNHEY and CDR2 is SMNVEV (reference sequence). V dropped 5 bases and J dropped 11 bases, with 16 bases sitting between them. There are 13 residues in the CDR3. DNA of the CDR3: TGTGCCAGCAGTCTGAACCTCGGTCAGGCCATATATTTT. Encoded protein: CASSLNLGQAIYF.

The rearrangement links TRBV7-9 to TRBJ2-1; perhaps TRBD2 as D (5 bases). Germline V CDR1 and CDR2: SEHNR, FQNEAQ (reference sequence). V lost 2 bases, J lost 9 bases, and 8 bases lay in between. The CDR3 is made up of 12 amino acids. CDR3 sequence: CASSLNSVEQFF. The CDR3 DNA reads as TGTGCCAGCAGCTTAAATAGCGTTGAGCAGTTCTTC.

The table lists this clonotype with a few counts. V is TRBV4-3 and J is TRBJ1-1, with D maybe TRBD1 (5 bases). Trimming took 3 bases from V and 1 from J, leaving 12 bases between them. CDR1 and CDR2 (germline): LGHNA, YSLEER. The CDR3 contains 15 residues. The CDR3 region has the DNA TGCGCCAGCAGCCATGAAGGGACGGCGAACACTGAAGCTTTCTTT. Translating gives CASSHEGTANTEAFF.

The sample holds a few counts of this clonotype. The rearrangement uses TRBV7-3 and TRBJ2-3; 12 bases are a match to TRBD2. The CDR3 has 17 residues. J gave up 4 bases and V 5 bases, and 10 bases lay outside the gene matches. CDR1 is SGHTA and CDR2 is FQGTGA in the germline V gene. As DNA, the CDR3 is TGTGCCAGCAGCCTCCGGCTAGCGGGAGGGATGCCAGATACGCAGTATTTT. Its translation is CASSLRLAGGMPDTQYF.

There are many counts of this clonotype. This chain links TRBV25-1 with TRBJ1-2; 7 bases map to TRBD1. With V trimmed by 4 bases and J by 5 bases, 10 bases remained unmatched. The CDR3 has 15 amino acids. The V gene's germline CDR1 is MGHDK and CDR2 SYGVNS. The CDR3 region has the DNA TGTGCCAGCAGTGCTACCCGGGACAGCTTTTATGGCTACACCTTC. Translation: CASSATRDSFYGYTF.

Comment on this clonotype: An end of the junction does not agree with germline; a read error may underlie this. The CDR3 sequence is CASSSPGQQNTKAFF. In DNA form, the CDR3 reads TGTGCCAGCTCTTCGCCGGGACAGCAGAACACTAAAGCTTTCTTT. The J gene is TRBJ1-1, the V gene TRBV28, with 7 bases identical to TRBD1. The CDR3 covers 15 residues. CDR1 MDHEN and CDR2 SYDVKM come from the germline V gene.

The table lists this clonotype with a few counts. This chain links TRBV11-2 with TRBJ1-5; D perhaps matches TRBD1 (5 bases). CDR1 and CDR2 from the germline V gene are SGHAT and FQNNGV. V lost 5 bases and J 6 bases, leaving 17 bases between the germline ends. This CDR3 contains 15 residues. CDR3 DNA: TGTGCCAGCAGCGAGTGGGCAGGGATAGGTCAGCCCCAGCATTTT. It translates to CASSEWAGIGQPQHF.

This chain uses TRBV12-3 or TRBV12-4 with TRBJ1-2; TRBD1 aligns across 9 bases. V dropped 1 base and J dropped 7; count of bases not matched to a gene: 4. This CDR3 spans 14 amino acids. The CDR3 spells CASSLDRGLGGYTF. The CDR3 coding sequence is TGTGCCAGCAGTTTAGACAGGGGGCTTGGTGGCTACACCTTC.

Of note for this clonotype: It may be a read error: a sequence one base away is much more abundant. J is TRBJ1-5 and V is TRBV15, with 8 bases matching TRBD1. V shed 7 bases, J shed 5 bases, and the junction held 7 bases outside the gene matches. The CDR3 is 14 amino acids. The germline V gene encodes CDR1 LNHNV and CDR2 YYDKDF (reference sequence). This CDR3 reads CATIVDREDQPQHF. CDR3 bases: TGTGCCACCATCGTGGACAGGGAGGATCAGCCCCAGCATTTT.

The chain uses TRBV19 and TRBJ2-5, with TRBD2 as a possible D gene (6 bases). With 6 bases removed from V and 4 bases from J, the gap between germline ends came to 18 bases. CDR3 length equals 15 residues. CDR1 LNHDA and CDR2 SQIVND come from the germline V gene (reference sequence). Here the CDR3 reads CASSGERGTPETQYF. CDR3 nucleotide sequence: TGTGCCAGTAGCGGGGAGCGCGGGACGCCAGAGACCCAGTACTTC.

This clonotype was observed at least ten times. V usage is TRBV6-1 and J usage is TRBJ1-2; D possibly corresponds to TRBD1 (6 bases). This CDR3 is 14 amino acids long. Germline values: CDR1 MNHNS, CDR2 SASEGT. V lost 7 bases, J lost 5 bases, and 17 bases lay in between. In DNA form, the CDR3 reads TGTGCCAGCAATTCTCCCGGGGGGCCTTATGGCTACACCTTC. Translated, it gives CASNSPGGPYGYTF.

This rearrangement joins TRBV3-1 to TRBJ2-7; unclear D gene. Trimming removed 0 bases from V and 4 bases from J, with 10 bases in between. The germline gives CDR1 LGHDT, CDR2 YNNKEL (reference sequence). The CDR3 extends over 14 amino acids. DNA of the CDR3: TGTGCCAGCAGCCAAGATAGGCAGGCTTACGAGCAGTACTTC. Translated, it gives CASSQDRQAYEQYF.

This clonotype showed up just a few times. The rearrangement joins TRBV4-1 to TRBJ2-5; D not certain. This CDR3 has 15 residues. CDR1 and CDR2 from the germline V gene are MGHRA and YSYEKL. Trimming cost V 1 base and J 4 bases, with 13 bases left between them. CDR3 in amino acids: CASSQVFSLPETQYF. The CDR3 bases are TGCGCCAGCAGCCAAGTTTTCAGCTTGCCAGAGACCCAGTACTTC.

Notes on this clonotype: A much larger clone sits a single nucleotide away, making a read error possible. The chain couples TRBV5-4 to TRBJ2-7; D not certain. From germline, CDR1 is SGHNT and CDR2 YYREEE (reference sequence). The CDR3 loop spans 14 amino acids. Trimming took off 2 bases at V and 0 bases at J, with 9 bases between the two ends. The CDR3 region has the DNA TGTGCCAGCAGCTTCGAAAGGACCTCCTACGAGCAGTACTTC. Protein sequence: CASSFERTSYEQYF.

This clonotype was found many times. The chain combines TRBV28 with TRBJ1-3, with a possible D match to TRBD1 (6 bases). Germline loops: CDR1 MDHEN, CDR2 SYDVKM. The CDR3 sequence is 15 residues long. The V gene lost 1 base and the J gene lost 4 bases, with 11 bases spanning the gap. CDR3 in amino acids: CASSLSTGSGNTIYF. CDR3 nucleotides: TGTGCCAGCAGTTTATCAACAGGGTCCGGAAACACCATATATTTT.

CDR3 sequence (DNA): TGTGCCAGCAGGGCGGGACTAGCGGCCGATAGGATCTCCTACAATGAGCAGTTCTTC. Protein product: CASRAGLAADRISYNEQFF. V usage is TRBV9 and J usage is TRBJ2-1; 11 nucleotides line up with TRBD2. The J segment lost 0 bases and the V segment lost 5 bases, leaving 13 bases of the junction unmatched. Germline V gene sequence: CDR1 SGDLS, CDR2 YYNGEE. The CDR3 sequence is 19 residues long.

The chain employs TRBV28 and TRBJ2-7; the match to TRBD2 covers 7 bases. J lost 5 bases, V lost 3 bases, and 4 bases had no gene match. The CDR3 extends over 13 amino acids. Germline V gene sequence: CDR1 MDHEN, CDR2 SYDVKM. The DNA for the CDR3 is TGTGCCAGCAGTTTTTCCGCGGGGGACGAGCAGTACTTC. The encoded protein is CASSFSAGDEQYF.

The V gene is TRBV5-4, the J gene TRBJ2-1; the match to TRBD2 covers 12 bases. Trimming took 4 bases from V and 2 from J; bases not matched to a gene: 16. Germline V CDR1 and CDR2: SGHNT, YYREEE (reference sequence). The CDR3 covers 20 residues. CDR3 sequence: CASSPGLAGSFGGAYNEQFF. CDR3 sequence (DNA): TGTGCCAGCAGCCCCGGACTAGCGGGATCGTTTGGGGGGGCCTACAATGAGCAGTTCTTC.

This clonotype was recorded a few times. This chain joins TRBV7-2 and TRBJ2-1; 12 bases are a match to TRBD1. CDR1 and CDR2 from the germline V gene are SGHTA and FQGNSA. J lost 6 bases, V lost 1 base, and 4 bases had no gene match. CDR3 size: 16 residues. CDR3 residues: CASSLGGQGALNEQFF. CDR3 sequence (DNA): TGTGCCAGCAGCTTAGGGGGACAGGGGGCCCTCAATGAGCAGTTCTTC.

This sequence joins TRBV2 and TRBJ2-7, with D unresolved. There are 13 residues in the CDR3. V lost 8 bases and J 4 bases, leaving 15 bases between the germline ends. CDR1 and CDR2 (germline): SNHLY, FYNNEI. In DNA form, the CDR3 reads TGTGCCAGCCAGATAAGACCCCAATACGAGCAGTACTTC. Its protein is CASQIRPQYEQYF. Full variable domain (rest looked up from reference TRBV2 and TRBJ2-7): EPEVTQTPSHQVTQMGQEVILRCVPISNHLYFYWYRQILGQKVEFLVSFYNNEISEKSEIFDDQFSVERPDGSNFTLKIRSTKLEDSAMYFCASQIRPQYEQYFGPGTRLTVT.